The 21 T cell receptor beta chains given below trace back to one sample, sequenced in a study of CXCR3-negative and CXCR3-positive naive CD8 T cells. No antigen has been assigned to these receptors. The TRB cDNA libraries were prepared by 5' RACE with UMI labels. One entry per CDR3 protein, without DNA, is what TCRdb gives after re-calling the 5' RACE reads. The repertoire table contains about 89,000 distinct CDR3 sequences. Study-wide results and limits: The study found more hydrophobic TRB CDR3s in CXCR3-positive naive cells than in CXCR3-negative naive cells.

The sample taken for sequencing was naive CXCR3+ CD8+ T cells from blood. Noted subset: CD45RO-CCR7+CD27+CD95- naive CD8+ T cells expressing CXCR3 (TNR3+). These receptors were taken from a human donor in good health. Some clones in this sample may be carry-over from other donors' samples.

The CDR3 loop reads CASSSDPGQGYSYEQYF. V usage is TRBV7-9 and J usage is TRBJ2-7; the D gene TCRdb calls, TRBD1, cannot be checked with no DNA. This CDR3 spans 17 amino acids. CDR1 is SEHNR, CDR2 FQNEAQ, per germline (reference sequence).

The CDR3 reads CASSLDRGGYTF. J is TRBJ1-2 and V is TRBV28; TCRdb selects TRBD1, and the lack of DNA leaves this call unchecked. The CDR3 consists of 12 residues. In germline, CDR1 is MDHEN, CDR2 SYDVKM.

This chain connects TRBV12-3 or TRBV12-4 to TRBJ1-2; TCRdb's assignment of TRBD1 cannot be checked, as there is no DNA. The CDR3 has 15 residues. The CDR3 is CASTIIGTGDYGYTF.

The CDR3 reads CASSYPGLAGGLVEQFF. The chain links TRBV6-5 to TRBJ2-1; TCRdb's D call of TRBD2 is untestable without DNA. This CDR3 has 17 residues. Germline V CDR1 and CDR2: MNHEY, SVGAGI.

The gene calls are TRBV10-3 and TRBJ2-7; TCRdb designates TRBD2, a call that cannot be tested without DNA. This CDR3 has 14 amino acids. Germline V CDR1 and CDR2: ENHRY, SYGVKD. The CDR3 loop reads CAISEFLAGNEQYF.

The CDR3 reads CSASYAPRWQETQYF. V usage is TRBV20-1 and J usage is TRBJ2-3; TCRdb designates TRBD1, a call that cannot be tested without DNA. The CDR3 length is 15 residues. In germline, CDR1 is DFQATT, CDR2 SNEGSKA (reference sequence).

The chain carries TRBV7-3 and TRBJ1-1; TCRdb reports TRBD1, a call that lacks DNA to check it against. This CDR3 region has 15 residues. Looked up from germline, CDR1 is SGHTA and CDR2 is FQGTGA. This CDR3 is CASSLNTGVNTEAFF.

The rearrangement uses TRBV28 and TRBJ2-1; TCRdb names TRBD2, which stays unverified in the absence of DNA. Germline loops: CDR1 MDHEN, CDR2 SYDVKM. This CDR3 has 15 residues. CDR3 in amino acids: CASSSLAGTYNEQFF.

The chain combines TRBV20-1 with TRBJ2-5; checking the TCRdb D call of TRBD2 is not possible without DNA. The length of the CDR3 is 16 residues. Germline assignment: CDR1 DFQATT and CDR2 SNEGSKA (reference sequence). The CDR3 sequence: CSARDVAGGLQETQYF.

This rearrangement joins TRBV12-3 or TRBV12-4 to TRBJ2-7; TCRdb's D call of TRBD1 is untestable without DNA. The CDR3 length is 15 residues. This chain's CDR3 is CASSQEGTESYEQYF.

V usage is TRBV28 and J usage is TRBJ2-2. The CDR3 extends over 11 amino acids. Germline CDR1 reads MDHEN; CDR2 reads SYDVKM. The CDR3 loop is CASSHSGELFF.

V gene TRBV29-1 combines with J gene TRBJ2-2; the D call of TRBD1 rests on TCRdb alone, since no DNA is present to check it. The CDR3 runs to 14 residues. Per germline, CDR1 SQVTM and CDR2 ANQGSEA. This CDR3 is CSVEDPSGAGELFF.

The gene calls are TRBV7-6 and TRBJ2-1; TCRdb's assignment of TRBD2 cannot be checked, as there is no DNA. The CDR3 consists of 15 residues. Germline V lookup: CDR1 SGHVS, CDR2 FNYEAQ. The CDR3 here is CAISLLAGGINEQFF.

The chain has TRBV29-1 and TRBJ2-5; TCRdb's assignment of TRBD1 cannot be checked, as there is no DNA. This CDR3 spans 12 amino acids. Germline V gives CDR1 SQVTM, CDR2 ANQGSEA. This CDR3 is CSVETAQETQYF.

The J gene is TRBJ2-7, the V gene TRBV4-2. The CDR3 runs 12 residues. CDR1 and CDR2 (germline): LGHNA, YNFKEQ. CDR3 protein: CASSQENYEQYF.

The rearrangement links TRBV6-2 or TRBV6-3 to TRBJ2-1. From germline, CDR1 is MNHEY and CDR2 SVGEGT. CDR3 length equals 13 residues. The CDR3 spells CASSYWQENEQFF.

The J gene is TRBJ1-1, the V gene TRBV20-1. Germline loops: CDR1 DFQATT, CDR2 SNEGSKA (reference sequence). The CDR3 sequence is 15 residues long. This CDR3 reads CSAPLFFQGGIEAFF.

The CDR3 loop is CSVEDPGGIGNTIYF. V gene TRBV29-1 combines with J gene TRBJ1-3; the D gene TCRdb calls, TRBD1, cannot be checked with no DNA. The V gene's germline CDR1 is SQVTM and CDR2 ANQGSEA. The CDR3 runs 15 residues.

The J gene is TRBJ2-1, the V gene TRBV7-2; TCRdb outputs TRBD1, but without DNA this stays unchecked. Germline V gene lookup returns CDR1 SGHTA and CDR2 FQGNSA. CDR3 length: 16 residues. The CDR3 sequence is CASSLVLAGGRHEQFF.

The CDR3 protein is CASSVVRDTDTQYF. The chain carries TRBV2 and TRBJ2-3; no DNA is available, so the TRBD1 call from TCRdb remains unchecked. This CDR3 comprises 14 residues. Per the germline V gene, CDR1 is SNHLY and CDR2 is FYNNEI.

The V call is TRBV29-1, the J call TRBJ2-2. CDR1 and CDR2 from the germline V gene are SQVTM and ANQGSEA. The CDR3 runs to 12 residues. CDR3 residues: CSVEDPRGELFF.